This T cell receptor (beta chain) was obtained from a study of blood T cell repertoires in COVID-19. Study information: Sites in the United States, Italy and Spain provided acute and convalescent COVID-19 samples.

The V gene's germline CDR1 is SGHKS and CDR2 YYEKEE (reference sequence). The V gene end was trimmed by 1 base and the J gene end by 1 base; junction bases not matched to a gene: 2. CDR3 length: 15 amino acids. The participants were between about 18 and 90 years old and came from some 25 US areas. Recovered status in Cohort 3 required two negative PCRs, clearance, or symptom resolution. Original processing methods: Amplification of reference gene primers was used by the study to estimate nucleated cell counts. Data came from immunoSEQ multiplex PCR; TCRdb stores just in-frame clones and leaves some out. V, J and clone size derive from that table, while D and trimming were established from the DNA sequence. The sample lists more than 250,000 clones, about nine tenths seen once, with about 10% in the top ten.

Sequencing was carried out using PBMCs or T cells enriched from blood (not recorded which). This receptor was identified in a woman aged 18-35 years who had recovered from COVID-19. The V and J genes are TRBV5-5 and TRBJ2-7; 10 nucleotides match TRBD2. Here the CDR3 DNA reads TGTGCCAGCAGCTTGAGTAGCGGGAGGTCCTACGAGCAGTACTTC. Translated: CASSLSSGRSYEQYF.